Each of the 18 T cell receptor beta chains below was sequenced from the same sample in a study of CD8+CD57+ T cells in acquired aplastic anemia. Genomic DNA templated the TCR beta VDJ and CDR3 profiling. TCRdb recomputed calls from the reads with MiXCR, one row per CDR3 protein. The sample contains roughly 200,000 distinct CDR3 sequences, about 60% of which appear only once. Whoever was chosen for sequencing had shown CD8+CD57+ cell expansion by flow cytometry. Sequenced sample: sorted CD4+, CD8+, or CD8+CD57+ T cells (not recorded which) from PBMCs. These receptors were collected from a human donor with aplastic anemia.

This clonotype has a single count. This chain uses TRBV7-8 with TRBJ1-1; D unresolved. Germline assignment: CDR1 SGHVS and CDR2 FQNEAQ. V was shortened by 6 bases and J by 7 bases, with 15 bases between the two germline ends. The CDR3 consists of 13 residues. CDR3 nucleotide sequence: TGTGCCAGCAGTCCCCCGGTGGACCATGAAGCTTTCTTT. It codes for CASSPPVDHEAFF. The full variable domain, rest sourced from reference TRBV7-8 and TRBJ1-1, is GAGVSQSPRYKVAKRGQDVALRCDPISGHVSLFWYQQALGQGPEFLTYFQNEAQLDKSGLPSDRFFAERPEGSVSTLKIQRTQQEDSAVYLCASSPPVDHEAFFGQGTRLTVV.

A word on this clonotype: The CDR3 does not close with the conserved phenylalanine or tryptophan, likely indicating a read error. The DNA is omitted, as the CDR3 cannot be located on it reliably, and the CDR3 follows TCRdb's listing. This chain links TRBV9 with TRBJ2-3; the table assigns TRBD2, which was not confirmed against the DNA. Germline V lookup: CDR1 SGDLS, CDR2 YYNGEE. The CDR3 contains 12 residues when both ends are counted. The CDR3 sequence is CASSNLWTDLDY.

This clonotype was observed at least ten times. This chain uses TRBV29-1 with TRBJ1-2, with a possible D match to TRBD1 (6 bases). Germline CDR1 is SQVTM and CDR2 is ANQGSEA. V was clipped by 3 bases and J by 0 bases, with 8 bases between them. There are 13 residues in the CDR3. The CDR3: CSVEGHPNYGYTF. DNA for the CDR3: TGCAGCGTTGAGGGACATCCTAACTATGGCTACACCTTC. The full variable domain, rest sourced from reference TRBV29-1 and TRBJ1-2, is SAVISQKPSRDICQRGTSLTIQCQVDSQVTMMFWYRQQPGQSLTLIATANQGSEATYESGFVIDKFPISRPNLTFSTLTVSNMSPEDSSIYLCSVEGHPNYGYTFGSGTRLTVV.

The V gene is TRBV7-8, the J gene TRBJ1-1; no definite D call. The V gene lost 1 base and the J gene lost 0 bases, with 9 bases spanning the gap. The CDR3 contains 15 residues. Per germline, CDR1 SGHVS and CDR2 FQNEAQ. This CDR3 reads CASSLVPGMNTEAFF. The CDR3 DNA follows: TGTGCCAGCAGCTTAGTTCCTGGGATGAACACTGAAGCTTTCTTT. Combining the CDR3 with reference TRBV7-8 and TRBJ1-1 gives the whole variable domain GAGVSQSPRYKVAKRGQDVALRCDPISGHVSLFWYQQALGQGPEFLTYFQNEAQLDKSGLPSDRFFAERPEGSVSTLKIQRTQQEDSAVYLCASSLVPGMNTEAFFGQGTRLTVV.

V usage is TRBV11-2 and J usage is TRBJ2-7; a weak D match, TRBD2 (7 bases). CDR1 and CDR2 from the germline V gene are SGHAT and FQNNGV. This CDR3 comprises 16 residues. Trimming cost V 5 bases and J 4 bases, with 21 bases left between them. The CDR3 coding sequence is TGTGCCAGCAGCCCTTCCTCGATGGGGAGGGGGTACGAGCAGTACTTC. Protein sequence: CASSPSSMGRGYEQYF.

About this clonotype itself: This could be a read error, since a much larger clone is one nucleotide away. In this CDR3 the conserved last residue, phenylalanine or tryptophan, is missing, so a read error is likely. This chain joins TRBV2 and TRBJ2-7, with D tentatively TRBD1 (6 bases). V was trimmed by 5 bases and J by 1 base, leaving 12 bases between them. Germline assignment: CDR1 SNHLY and CDR2 FYNNEI. CDR3 size: 14 residues. This chain's CDR3 is CASSLARGSYEQYL. CDR3 bases: TGTGCCAGCAGTTTAGCTAGGGGGTCCTACGAGCAGTACCTC.

This clonotype was counted at least ten times. This chain uses TRBV4-2 with TRBJ2-3; no clear D. Germline values: CDR1 LGHNA, CDR2 YNFKEQ. This CDR3 has 16 residues. Trimming took off 1 base at V and 0 bases at J, with 11 bases between the two ends. CDR3 coding DNA: TGTGCCAGCAGCCAAGCGTCCCTTGGAAGCACAGATACGCAGTATTTT. Translated: CASSQASLGSTDTQYF.

This chain links TRBV7-3 with TRBJ2-1; a possible D gene is TRBD2 (7 bases). CDR3 size: 14 residues. Trimming removed 2 bases at V and 6 bases at J, with 11 bases between. Germline V CDR1 and CDR2: SGHTA, FQGTGA. This chain's CDR3 is CASSLGGATNEQFF. The DNA for the CDR3 is TGTGCCAGCAGCTTAGGGGGGGCAACCAATGAGCAGTTCTTC.

The chain is built from TRBV20-1 and TRBJ1-2; possibly TRBD1 for D (5 bases). CDR1 and CDR2 from the germline V gene are DFQATT and SNEGSKA (reference sequence). V lost 3 bases to trimming and J lost 5 bases, with 19 bases between them. The CDR3 totals 15 residues. The CDR3 here is CSASRGSGVGYGYTF. The CDR3 nucleotides are TGCAGTGCTAGCCGAGGGTCGGGGGTAGGATATGGCTACACCTTC.

The chain carries TRBV7-7 and TRBJ2-1; weak D call: TRBD1 (7 bases). V shed 2 bases and J shed 7 bases, with 15 bases lying between them. The germline V gene has CDR1 SSHAT and CDR2 FNYEAQ (reference sequence). CDR3 length: 15 amino acids. In nucleotides, the CDR3 is TGTGCCAGCAGCTTAATGGCAGGGGGGCCGAATGAGCAGTTCTTC. This sequence encodes CASSLMAGGPNEQFF.

The gene calls are TRBV5-6 and TRBJ2-3, with 9 positions matching TRBD1. The CDR3 has 15 amino acids. With 0 bases clipped from V and 6 bases from J, the junction kept 5 bases outside the gene matches. Germline V gene sequence: CDR1 SGHDT, CDR2 YYEEEE. Here the CDR3 DNA reads TGTGCCAGCAGCTTGGGGGACAGGGACTCTGATACGCAGTATTTT. Translation: CASSLGDRDSDTQYF.

The chain employs TRBV24-1 and TRBJ1-6, with D perhaps TRBD1 (5 bases). Germline V gene lookup returns CDR1 KGHDR and CDR2 SFDVKD. V lost 5 bases and J lost 5, with 9 bases in between. The CDR3 is made up of 14 amino acids. The CDR3 sequence is CATSAGRDNSPLHF. The CDR3 DNA sequence: TGTGCCACCAGTGCGGGACGGGATAATTCACCCCTCCACTTT.

This clonotype turned up a few times. The rearrangement joins TRBV5-5 to TRBJ1-2, with a tentative D call TRBD1 (6 bases). Germline lookup yields CDR1 SGHKS and CDR2 YYEKEE (reference sequence). CDR3 length: 15 amino acids. V was cut by 0 bases and J by 3 bases, with 12 bases left in between. The CDR3 DNA reads TGTGCCAGCAGCTTGGACAGGGCCCTCGACTATGGCTACACCTTC. Translating gives CASSLDRALDYGYTF.

This clonotype was counted a single time. The rearrangement links TRBV6-5 to TRBJ2-1; 9 positions agree with TRBD2. The CDR3 length is 16 residues. Germline CDR1 is MNHEY and CDR2 is SVGAGI. The V and J ends lost 0 bases and 7 bases, in that order; junction bases with no gene match: 7. This chain's CDR3 is CASSYSVAGEGNEQFF. As DNA, the CDR3 is TGTGCCAGCAGTTACTCGGTAGCGGGAGAGGGGAATGAGCAGTTCTTC.

The rearrangement links TRBV7-4 to TRBJ2-7; TRBD2 aligns across 9 bases. This CDR3 spans 13 amino acids. The V and J ends lost 8 bases and 2 bases, in that order; junction bases with no gene match: 4. CDR1 is SGHVT and CDR2 is SQSDAQ in the germline V gene. The DNA of the CDR3 is TGTGCCAGCGCTCTAGCGGGGACCTACGAGCAGTACTTC. As protein: CASALAGTYEQYF. Full variable domain (remainder filled in from reference TRBV7-4 and TRBJ2-7): GAGVSQSPRYKVAKRGRDVALRCDSISGHVTLYWYRQTLGQGSEVLTYSQSDAQRDKSGRPSGRFSAERPERSVSTLKIQRTEQGDSAVYLCASALAGTYEQYFGPGTRLTVT.

CDR3 protein: CASSLSGQGRYGYTF. As DNA, the CDR3 is TGTGCCAGCAGCCTATCGGGACAGGGAAGGTATGGCTACACCTTC. The chain employs TRBV9 and TRBJ1-2; 9 bases map to TRBD1. Per the germline V gene, CDR1 is SGDLS and CDR2 is YYNGEE. Trimming cost V 4 bases and J 5 bases; bases outside gene matches: 9. CDR3 length: 15 amino acids.

This clonotype was observed many times. The genes are TRBV24-1 and TRBJ1-2, with unresolved D. V was shortened by 11 bases and J by 1 base, with 10 bases between the two germline ends. This CDR3 has 12 residues. Germline CDR1 reads KGHDR; CDR2 reads SFDVKD. The CDR3 DNA reads as TGTGCCATGACGGTTGGTAACTATGGCTACACCTTC. It yields the protein CAMTVGNYGYTF.

The chain couples TRBV20-1 to TRBJ2-5, with 10 bases identical to TRBD1. The CDR3 loop spans 14 amino acids. CDR1 and CDR2 (germline): DFQATT, SNEGSKA (reference sequence). Trimming cost V 5 bases and J 3 bases; bases outside gene matches: 6. CDR3 DNA: TGCAGTGCTCTGGACAGGGGGAGCGAAGAGACCCAGTACTTC. It encodes CSALDRGSEETQYF.